The rows below give T cell receptor beta chains drawn from one sample of a study of post-analysis software for immune sequencing data. Each CDR3 protein is one row after TCRdb ran MiXCR on the PCR reads. This sample carries some 700,000 distinct CDR3 sequences, 55% to 70% of them seen once, and the ten largest clones take approximately 11%. Sequenced material: blood. The origin of the receptors is a girl aged 2 to 10 with multiple sclerosis. Each CDR3 is given with its conserved first and last residue. A D gene is named only where the DNA matches it firmly. Rows give clone size only sometimes, using once, few, many, or a class for an expanded clone.

j_call v_call d_call clone_size cdr3_aa cdr3_nt
TRBJ2-3 TRBV7-9 - - CASSWSSGVNTQYF TGTGCCAGCAGCTGGAGTAGCGGAGTTAATACGCAGTATTTT
TRBJ2-3 TRBV12-3/TRBV12-4 - - CASSLGQGAFSTDTQYF TGTGCCAGCAGTTTAGGGCAGGGCGCCTTCAGCACAGATACGCAGTATTTT
TRBJ2-3 TRBV12-3/TRBV12-4 TRBD2 - CASSRPRRIAGAGDTQYF TGTGCCAGCAGTCGCCCGAGAAGGATAGCGGGGGCGGGTGATACGCAGTATTTT
TRBJ2-3 TRBV20-1 - few CSARDGGGGTDTQYF TGCAGTGCTAGAGATGGGGGCGGTGGGACCGATACGCAGTATTTT
TRBJ2-3 TRBV7-2 TRBD2 - CASSPAAGSGDTQYF TGTGCCAGCAGCCCAGCAGCGGGATCTGGAGATACGCAGTATTTT
TRBJ2-7 TRBV12-3/TRBV12-4 - - CASSSGVEQYF TGTGCCAGCAGTTCAGGGGTCGAGCAGTACTTC
TRBJ2-7 TRBV3-1 TRBD1 - CASSHSDRPPLEQYF TGTGCCAGCAGCCACTCGGACAGGCCCCCTCTCGAGCAGTACTTC
TRBJ2-7 TRBV10-3 - few CAISEGQKYEQYF TGTGCCATCAGTGAAGGACAGAAATACGAGCAGTACTTC
TRBJ1-5 TRBV5-1 - - CASSLRSGDNQPQHF TGCGCCAGCAGCTTACGTTCCGGGGACAATCAGCCCCAGCATTTT
TRBJ2-3 TRBV6-2/TRBV6-3 TRBD1 - CASSYSPGQGADTQDF TGCGCCAGCAGTTACTCTCCGGGACAGGGAGCAGATACGCAGGATTTT
TRBJ2-6 TRBV11-2 TRBD1 once CASRSGQGVQRGANVLTF TGTGCCAGCAGATCGGGACAGGGGGTGCAGCGTGGGGCCAACGTCCTGACTTTC
TRBJ2-1 TRBV6-5 TRBD2 - CASSSSGRYGNEQFF TGTGCCAGCTCCTCTAGCGGGAGGTATGGAAATGAGCAGTTCTTC
TRBJ2-5 TRBV6-4 TRBD2 - CASSDSTIGEGETQYF TGTGCCAGCAGTGACTCGACTATAGGGGAGGGAGAGACCCAGTACTTC
TRBJ1-5 TRBV6-2/TRBV6-3 - few CASSTRTADQPQHF TGTGCCAGCAGTACCCGGACAGCTGATCAGCCCCAGCATTTT
TRBJ2-1 TRBV5-1 TRBD1 - CASNPGQGVHEQFF TGCGCCAGCAACCCGGGACAGGGTGTACATGAGCAGTTCTTC
TRBJ1-5 TRBV19 - - CASNTAGGSNQPQHF TGTGCCAGTAACACCGCGGGGGGTAGCAATCAGCCCCAGCATTTT
TRBJ2-5 TRBV5-6 - - CASSLAFRLQETQYF TGTGCCAGCAGCTTGGCCTTCCGCCTCCAAGAGACCCAGTACTTC
TRBJ2-3 TRBV12-3/TRBV12-4 - few CASSLEAGHPMVDTQYF TGTGCCAGCAGTTTAGAGGCGGGGCATCCCATGGTAGATACGCAGTATTTT
TRBJ2-1 TRBV4-1 - - CASSLLTSKDEQFF TGCGCCAGCAGCCTACTTACTTCCAAGGATGAGCAGTTCTTC
TRBJ2-3 TRBV20-1 TRBD2 - CSASPSGFTDTQYF TGCAGTGCTTCCCCTAGCGGGTTCACAGATACGCAGTATTTT
TRBJ1-2 TRBV20-1 - few CSARATADGYTF TGCAGTGCTAGAGCAACAGCCGATGGCTACACCTTC
TRBJ2-1 TRBV5-6 TRBD1 - CASESDRGLSYNEQFF TGTGCCAGCGAAAGTGACAGGGGGCTTTCCTACAATGAGCAGTTCTTC
TRBJ2-1 TRBV11-3 TRBD2 few CASSLRGSGSRTYNEQFF TGTGCCAGCAGCTTAAGGGGTAGCGGGAGTAGGACCTACAATGAGCAGTTCTTC
TRBJ1-2 TRBV5-1 - - CASSASGGNYGYTF TGCGCCAGCAGCGCGAGTGGGGGCAACTATGGCTACACCTTC
TRBJ1-1 TRBV20-1 TRBD1 - CSATLTGATEAFF TGCAGTGCTACATTGACAGGGGCTACTGAAGCTTTCTTT
TRBJ2-3 TRBV10-3 TRBD2 - CAIKLAGGPPDTQYF TGTGCCATCAAGCTAGCGGGAGGGCCCCCAGATACGCAGTATTTT
TRBJ1-1 TRBV2 - - CASSEDYRENTEAFF TGTGCCAGCAGTGAAGACTACAGGGAGAACACTGAAGCTTTCTTT
TRBJ2-5 TRBV3-1 - - CASSSRAIQETQYF TGTGCCAGCAGCTCAAGGGCCATCCAAGAGACCCAGTACTTC
TRBJ2-3 TRBV7-2 - few CASSFLRGDTQYF TGTGCCAGCAGCTTTCTACGAGGCGATACGCAGTATTTT
TRBJ1-2 TRBV5-1 TRBD1 few CASSPRTGATNYGYTF TGCGCCAGCAGCCCCCGGACAGGGGCTACTAACTATGGCTACACCTTC
TRBJ2-5 TRBV6-2/TRBV6-3 TRBD2 - CASSSGLAGRQETQYF TGTGCCAGCAGCTCTGGACTAGCGGGACGCCAAGAGACCCAGTACTTC
TRBJ2-5 TRBV6-5 TRBD2 - CASSSWTSGSEKETQYF TGTGCCAGCAGTTCCTGGACTAGCGGGTCGGAAAAAGAGACCCAGTACTTC
TRBJ2-7 TRBV12-3/TRBV12-4 - - CASTRLGHSYEQYF TGTGCCAGCACCCGGCTTGGGCACTCGTACGAGCAGTACTTC
TRBJ2-7 TRBV28 - - CASSLYGTIYEQYF TGTGCCAGCAGTTTATATGGGACAATCTACGAGCAGTACTTC
TRBJ2-1 TRBV20-1 - - CSAMKVSYNEQFF TGCAGTGCTATGAAGGTCTCCTACAATGAGCAGTTCTTC
TRBJ1-2 TRBV14 - - CASSQTVYGYTF TGTGCCAGCAGCCAAACGGTCTATGGCTACACCTTC
TRBJ2-7 TRBV20-1 - - CSAKLLGYEQYF TGCAGTGCTAAGTTATTGGGCTACGAGCAGTACTTC
TRBJ2-2 TRBV12-3/TRBV12-4 TRBD2 - CASSEEAGGYTGELFF TGTGCCAGCAGTGAAGAAGCGGGAGGGTACACCGGGGAGCTGTTTTTT
TRBJ2-7 TRBV7-2 TRBD2 few CASSLTSSGTSYEQYF TGTGCCAGCAGCTTAACATCTAGCGGGACCTCCTACGAGCAGTACTTC
TRBJ2-1 TRBV6-5 TRBD1 few CASSYRGQGRSNEQFF TGTGCCAGCAGTTACCGGGGACAGGGAAGAAGCAATGAGCAGTTCTTC
TRBJ1-1 TRBV12-3/TRBV12-4 - few CASRPPRKRGSNTEAFF TGTGCCAGCAGGCCTCCCCGGAAGAGGGGCAGCAACACTGAAGCTTTCTTT
TRBJ2-1 TRBV20-1 - - CSAKDAAKYNEQFF TGCAGTGCTAAAGACGCAGCTAAATACAATGAGCAGTTCTTC
TRBJ1-6 TRBV7-9 - - CASSSDGYNSPLHF TGTGCCAGCAGCTCGGACGGATATAATTCACCCCTCCACTTT
TRBJ2-3 TRBV20-1 TRBD2 - CSARGLAGGIDTQYF TGCAGTGCTAGAGGGTTAGCGGGGGGGATTGATACGCAGTATTTT
TRBJ2-5 TRBV20-1 - few CSACRDTHRETQYF TGCAGTGCTTGCCGGGACACCCACAGGGAGACCCAGTACTTC
TRBJ2-1 TRBV3-1 - - CASSPWGAYNEQFF TGTGCCAGCAGCCCTTGGGGGGCCTACAATGAGCAGTTCTTC
TRBJ2-1 TRBV28 TRBD2 - CASSLYGGAGEQFF TGTGCCAGCAGTTTGTACGGGGGGGCCGGTGAGCAGTTCTTC
TRBJ2-3 TRBV6-2/TRBV6-3 - - CASTLPGTDTQYF TGTGCCAGCACCCTACCGGGCACAGATACGCAGTATTTT
TRBJ2-7 TRBV3-1 - - CASSRSGTPSEQYF TGTGCCAGCAGCCGATCCGGGACCCCCTCCGAGCAGTACTTC
TRBJ1-2 TRBV6-2/TRBV6-3 TRBD1 - CASSSSGTGIDGYTF TGTGCCAGCAGCTCATCCGGGACAGGGATCGATGGCTACACCTTC
TRBJ2-7 TRBV20-1 - - CSARRGRAYEQYF TGCAGTGCTAGAAGGGGCAGGGCTTACGAGCAGTACTTC
TRBJ2-1 TRBV27 - - CASSPRNSYNEQFF TGTGCCAGCAGTCCCCGGAACTCCTACAATGAGCAGTTCTTC
TRBJ2-1 TRBV5-1 - - CASSLDGRREQFF TGCGCCAGCAGCTTGGACGGCAGGCGGGAGCAGTTCTTC
TRBJ1-5 TRBV2 - - CASNRAGEGQPQHF TGTGCCAGCAACAGGGCAGGGGAGGGTCAGCCCCAGCATTTT